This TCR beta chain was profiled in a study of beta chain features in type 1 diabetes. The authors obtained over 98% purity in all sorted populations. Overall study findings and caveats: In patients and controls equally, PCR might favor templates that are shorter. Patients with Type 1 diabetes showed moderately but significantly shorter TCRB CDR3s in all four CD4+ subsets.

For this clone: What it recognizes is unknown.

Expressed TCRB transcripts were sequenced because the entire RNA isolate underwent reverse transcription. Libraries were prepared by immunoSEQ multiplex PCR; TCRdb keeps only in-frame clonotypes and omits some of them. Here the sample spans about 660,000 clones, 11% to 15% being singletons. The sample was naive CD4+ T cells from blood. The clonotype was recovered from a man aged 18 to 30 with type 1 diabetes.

The CDR3 coding sequence is TGTGCCACGACTAGCGGGGCCACAGATACGCAGTATTTT. This encodes CATTSGATDTQYF. This chain uses TRBV27 with TRBJ2-3; 11 nucleotides agree with TRBD2. Trimming at V came to 10 bases and at J to 2 bases, leaving 2 bases not matched to a gene. The CDR3 totals 13 residues. Germline CDR1 MNHEY, CDR2 SMNVEV (reference sequence).